This T cell receptor (beta chain) was retrieved from a study of blood T cell repertoires in COVID-19 (dated by TCRdb to 2019 to 2021). At the level of the whole study: The collaborator samples originated in the United States, Italy and Spain and spanned the acute and convalescent phases of COVID-19. The prospective study material was composed of cDNA or gDNA derived from T cells, B-cell-depleted T cells, or PBMCs. The dataset comprised deeply sampled blood TCRbeta repertoires from subjects exposed to, actively infected with, or recovered from COVID-19. The repertoires were released in a freely available public database intended as a resource for research on the immune response to SARS-CoV-2. The samples were drawn from two sources: the first 160 participants of the ongoing ImmuneRACE study, and 1,200 or so subjects contributed by 6 global collaborators. A de-identified subject ID, COVID-19 status, age in years and sex were almost always included in the sample metadata. Where available, HLA class I and class II types were obtained from metadata supplied by the sample provider rather than from assay-based typing. Overall study outcomes, separate from this receptor: How much clinical and demographic metadata was included differed by source and by participant, and the metadata was provided uncurated.

Remarks on this clone: Its recognized antigen is unknown. The sample holds no much larger clone one base away, and base qualities are not on file.

The immunoSEQ Assay, a bias-controlled multiplex PCR, was used to amplify TCRbeta CDR3 regions from genomic DNA. On the study's bioinformatics: Within the assay, amplification of reference gene primers was used to estimate how many nucleated cells each sample contained. Sequence reads were collapsed and filtered to measure the absolute abundance of every unique TCRbeta CDR3 rearrangement. For each sample, productive Simpson clonality was calculated as the square root of Simpson's diversity index across productive rearrangements. TCRdb limited this immuneACCESS table to in-frame rearrangements with V and J called. A share of clones is missing; checked studies link under half to unresolved V genes, and the rest is unexplained. D and trimming come from the DNA, and the V and J calls and clone size come from that table. Across this sample there are about 330,000 clones, with about nine tenths seen only once. Approximately 9.4% of the sample rests with the top ten.

The CDR1 and CDR2 encoded by the germline V gene are SGDLS and YYNGEE. Relative to germline, V is missing 4 bases and J is missing 4 bases, with 8 bases of the junction outside any gene match. The CDR3, cysteine through phenylalanine, is 16 amino acids long. Only the CDR3 portion is preserved as DNA: 48 bases, with reading frame beginning at the first base. At one collaborating source in Seattle, patients were enrolled during active infection and were followed longitudinally through the course of disease. Collaborating institutions collected whole blood in K2EDTA tubes following their own protocols. For TCRbeta analysis, collaborators shipped samples as frozen whole blood, isolated PBMCs, or DNA extracted from either of those sample types.

This receptor was taken from a man aged 25 to 45 with COVID-19, enrolled during active disease. Recombination linked TRBV9 to TRBJ2-2; 9 of the junction bases match TRBD1. Sequenced sample: peripheral blood. The DNA sequence follows: TGTGCCAGCAGCACACGGACAGGGGCGGGCACCGGGGAGCTGTTTTTT. Translated, it gives CASSTRTGAGTGELFF.